The 23 T cell receptor beta chains below were found in one sample sequenced in a study of T-cell reconstitution after alpha-beta-depleted transplantation in children. The authors prepared the TCRbeta library with unique molecular identifiers. TCRdb reprocessed the PCR reads with MiXCR, giving one entry per CDR3 protein. Of about 830,000 distinct CDR3 sequences listed, around 15% are singletons. The sample here was PBMCs, mostly from graft donor cells, taken 360 days after TCRalphabeta/CD19-depleted stem cell transplant. All receptors derive from a male patient younger than 18 who had a stem cell transplant for acute lymphoblastic leukemia, so the T cells may come from the graft donor.

The J gene is TRBJ1-3, the V gene TRBV27; D possibly corresponds to TRBD1 (5 bases). This CDR3 is 15 amino acids long. The V gene's germline CDR1 is MNHEY and CDR2 SMNVEV (reference sequence). The ends were cut back, 4 bases at V and 0 bases at J, with 10 bases in the middle. Here the CDR3 DNA reads TGTGCCAGCAGTTCCGACAGATACTCTGGAAACACCATATATTTT. It encodes CASSSDRYSGNTIYF.

This clonotype appeared a few times. The chain uses TRBV7-2 and TRBJ2-3; D is ambiguous. This CDR3 is 13 amino acids long. Germline values: CDR1 SGHTA, CDR2 FQGNSA. The V end lost 5 bases, the J end lost 4 bases, and 10 bases lay between the germline ends. Here the CDR3 DNA reads TGTGCCAGCAGCCCCCGGTGGTCAGATACGCAGTATTTT. Its protein is CASSPRWSDTQYF.

Of note for this clonotype: This likely comes from a read error, as the CDR3 has no conserved phenylalanine or tryptophan at its end. The chain links TRBV27 to TRBJ2-7; the match to TRBD2 covers 8 bases. Trimming removed 0 bases from V and 5 bases from J; junction bases left unmatched: 6. CDR3 length: 15 amino acids. Germline V gene lookup returns CDR1 MNHEY and CDR2 SMNVEV (reference sequence). This CDR3 is CASSLSTGRANEQYS. DNA for the CDR3: TGTGCCAGCAGTTTATCGACCGGGAGGGCCAACGAGCAGTACTCC.

There are a few counts of this clonotype. This chain joins TRBV5-1 and TRBJ1-1, with a weak D call TRBD1 (5 bases). The CDR3 runs to 15 residues. V was cut by 0 bases and J by 4 bases, with 13 bases left in between. Germline V gives CDR1 SGHRS, CDR2 YFSETQ. CDR3 amino acids: CASSLVAGGVTEAFF. As DNA, the CDR3 is TGCGCCAGCAGCTTGGTTGCAGGAGGGGTCACTGAAGCTTTCTTT.

This clonotype was detected only a few times. The chain has TRBV19 and TRBJ2-3; 10 bases line up with TRBD2. CDR1 is LNHDA, CDR2 SQIVND, per germline (reference sequence). V lost 5 bases to trimming and J lost 4 bases; unmatched junction nucleotides: 6. This CDR3 is 15 amino acids long. The CDR3 spells CASSLRLAGSDTQYF. In nucleotides, the CDR3 is TGTGCCAGTAGTCTGAGACTAGCGGGTTCAGATACGCAGTATTTT.

The V gene is TRBV3-1, the J gene TRBJ2-3, with D tentatively TRBD2 (6 bases). Trimming stripped 4 bases from V and 4 bases from J, with 21 bases between. Germline CDR1 and CDR2: LGHDT and YNNKEL (reference sequence). The length of the CDR3 is 17 residues. CDR3 region: CASSPHSLAIFADTQYF. The CDR3 DNA is TGTGCCAGCAGCCCGCATTCACTAGCTATTTTTGCAGATACGCAGTATTTT.

The V call is TRBV4-1, the J call TRBJ1-3; a weak D match, TRBD1 (5 bases). The V end lost 0 bases, the J end lost 8 bases, and 23 bases lay between the germline ends. Looked up from germline, CDR1 is MGHRA and CDR2 is YSYEKL. This CDR3 is built from 18 residues. CDR3 residues: CASSQDRLESQRGDTIYF. The DNA of the CDR3 is TGCGCCAGCAGCCAAGACCGCCTGGAGAGCCAGAGGGGAGACACCATATATTTT.

A few counts support this clonotype. V and J are TRBV13 and TRBJ2-1; D is undetermined. This CDR3 contains 14 residues. Per the germline V gene, CDR1 is PRHDT and CDR2 is FYEKMQ (reference sequence). Trimming removed 3 bases at V and 4 bases at J, with 10 bases between. This chain's CDR3 is CASSFGVGYNEQFF. CDR3 bases: TGTGCCAGCAGCTTTGGGGTCGGGTACAATGAGCAGTTCTTC.

This clonotype turned up a few times. V usage is TRBV15 and J usage is TRBJ1-6, with D maybe TRBD1 (6 bases). Germline-derived CDR1 and CDR2 are LNHNV and YYDKDF (reference sequence). This CDR3 contains 20 residues. V was clipped by 0 bases and J by 0 bases, with 18 bases between them. The CDR3 DNA reads TGTGCCACCAGCAGAGATCCAAGTTATACAGGGAGCTCCTATAATTCACCCCTCCACTTT. It is translated as CATSRDPSYTGSSYNSPLHF.

As to this clonotype: Germline and junction disagree at one end, which may indicate a read error. This chain connects TRBV20-1 to TRBJ2-7; D is undetermined. This CDR3 contains 13 residues. Per germline, CDR1 DFQATT and CDR2 SNEGSKA (reference sequence). In DNA form, the CDR3 reads TGCAGTGATAGAGTAGTATGGGGCTACGAGCAGTACTTC. Residues: CSDRVVWGYEQYF.

This sequence joins TRBV9 and TRBJ1-5; no firm D call. The CDR3 is 16 residues long. From germline, CDR1 is SGDLS and CDR2 YYNGEE. Deletions cut 1 base from V and 3 bases from J, with 14 bases between. CDR3 bases: TGTGCCAGCAGCGTATTACCCGACACGAACAATCAGCCCCAGCATTTT. Its translation is CASSVLPDTNNQPQHF.

This clonotype was seen only a few times. The rearrangement joins TRBV6-6 to TRBJ2-2; D is unresolved. The CDR3 is 12 residues long. V lost 2 bases and J lost 7, with 5 bases in between. From germline, CDR1 is MNHNY and CDR2 SVGAGI (reference sequence). This CDR3 is CASSYQGGELFF. The CDR3 DNA reads as TGTGCCAGCAGTTACCAAGGCGGGGAGCTGTTTTTT.

The V and J genes are TRBV15 and TRBJ2-7, with 11 positions matching TRBD2. The germline V gene encodes CDR1 LNHNV and CDR2 YYDKDF (reference sequence). CDR3 size: 17 residues. V lost 1 base and J lost 2; bases outside the gene matches: 7. The CDR3 here is CATSRVKTGLAAYEQYF. The DNA of the CDR3 is TGTGCCACCAGCAGAGTAAAGACGGGACTAGCGGCCTACGAGCAGTACTTC.

This clonotype showed up just a few times. The chain joins TRBV29-1 to TRBJ2-1; D remains unclear. The CDR3 is made up of 11 amino acids. Trimming left V 0 bases short and J 5 bases short, with 2 bases between. Germline CDR1 and CDR2: SQVTM and ANQGSEA. The CDR3 nucleotides are TGCAGCGTTGAAGATAACAATGAGCAGTTCTTC. This translates into CSVEDNNEQFF.

The chain employs TRBV5-1 and TRBJ2-7, with TRBD2 identical over 7 bases. The germline gives CDR1 SGHRS, CDR2 YFSETQ. J lost 3 bases, V lost 4 bases, and 7 bases had no gene match. The CDR3 totals 14 residues. CDR3 coding DNA: TGCGCCAGCAGCATGGCGGGAGAAGTCTACGAGCAGTACTTC. Its protein is CASSMAGEVYEQYF.

This clonotype was observed a handful of times. The chain employs TRBV12-3 or TRBV12-4 and TRBJ1-6, with 7 positions matching TRBD1. The CDR3 contains 16 residues. V dropped 5 bases and J dropped 9; count of bases not matched to a gene: 13. The CDR3 DNA reads as TGTGCCAGCAGTCTTAGACAGGGCGGAGGAATTTCACCCCTCCACTTT. This sequence encodes CASSLRQGGGISPLHF.

This clonotype was counted only a few times. V usage is TRBV5-1 and J usage is TRBJ2-7; D may be TRBD1 (5 bases). Looked up from germline, CDR1 is SGHRS and CDR2 is YFSETQ. This CDR3 has 14 residues. Trimming left V 4 bases short and J 2 bases short, with 13 bases between. DNA for the CDR3: TGCGCCAGCAGCCTGGACATGGGGACCTACGAGCAGTACTTC. This gives the protein CASSLDMGTYEQYF.

This clonotype turned up a few times. The chain combines TRBV29-1 with TRBJ2-1; tentatively, D is TRBD2 (6 bases). From germline, CDR1 is SQVTM and CDR2 ANQGSEA. The V end lost 6 bases, the J end lost 3 bases, and 9 bases lay between the germline ends. This CDR3 is built from 12 residues. The CDR3 sequence is CSVRLDYNEQFF. The CDR3 DNA sequence: TGCAGCGTCCGACTAGACTACAATGAGCAGTTCTTC.

This clonotype was observed a few times. CDR3 protein: CASSLPGQGRETQYF. The CDR3 bases are TGTGCCAGCAGTCTGCCGGGACAGGGGAGAGAGACCCAGTACTTC. The J gene is TRBJ2-5, the V gene TRBV12-3 or TRBV12-4; the match to TRBD1 covers 10 bases. V trimming: 5 bases; J trimming: 4 bases; junction bases outside the gene matches: 7. The CDR3 is 15 residues long.

The genes are TRBV9 and TRBJ2-2; the D is unclear. Germline CDR1 reads SGDLS; CDR2 reads YYNGEE. This CDR3 region has 14 residues. The V end lost 1 base, the J end lost 2 bases, and 6 bases lay between the germline ends. CDR3 nucleotides: TGTGCCAGCAGCGTATTTCCTAACACCGGGGAGCTGTTTTTT. It encodes CASSVFPNTGELFF.

The table lists this clonotype with a count of one. The J gene is TRBJ2-1, the V gene TRBV7-9, with 9 bases matching TRBD1. Per the germline V gene, CDR1 is SEHNR and CDR2 is FQNEAQ (reference sequence). V was pared by 4 bases and J by 7 bases, with 8 bases of the junction left unmatched. This CDR3 is built from 15 residues. CDR3 residues: CASSYLTGGVNEQFF. CDR3 in DNA: TGTGCCAGCAGCTATTTGACAGGGGGGGTAAATGAGCAGTTCTTC.

The rearrangement uses TRBV7-3 and TRBJ2-3; TRBD2 matches 9 bases. The length of the CDR3 is 15 residues. Per germline, CDR1 SGHTA and CDR2 FQGTGA. Unmatched junction bases numbered 7, after V lost 4 bases and J lost 5 bases. Here the CDR3 reads CASSYTSGSGDTQYF. As DNA, the CDR3 is TGTGCCAGCAGCTACACTAGCGGGTCAGGAGATACGCAGTATTTT.

The chain couples TRBV11-2 to TRBJ1-2; 11 bases fit TRBD1. The CDR3 covers 16 residues. J lost 5 bases, V lost 7 bases, and 12 bases had no gene match. Germline lookup yields CDR1 SGHAT and CDR2 FQNNGV. In DNA form, the CDR3 reads TGTGCCAGCACTCACCGCGGGGACAGGGGGTCGTATGGCTACACCTTC. Its protein product is CASTHRGDRGSYGYTF. The whole variable domain, filled in from reference TRBV11-2 and TRBJ1-2, reads EAGVAQSPRYKIIEKRQSVAFWCNPISGHATLYWYQQILGQGPKLLIQFQNNGVVDDSQLPKDRFSAERLKGVDSTLKIQPAKLEDSAVYLCASTHRGDRGSYGYTFGSGTRLTVV.